Following are 29 T cell receptor beta chains from one sample sequenced in a study of T cell changes during pregnancy in multiple sclerosis. Libraries were prepared by immunoSEQ multiplex PCR; TCRdb keeps only in-frame clonotypes and omits some of them. The profile shows fewer than 45,000 clones, about 90% of them singletons. Specimen: CD8+ T cells from peripheral blood mononuclear cells, collected in the first trimester of pregnancy. The receptors derive from a female donor with multiple sclerosis, enrolled in a pregnancy study.

This rearrangement joins TRBV25-1 to TRBJ2-7; D gene uncertain. Germline values: CDR1 MGHDK, CDR2 SYGVNS. V lost 2 bases, J lost 6 bases, and 5 bases lay in between. The CDR3 has 11 amino acids. The CDR3 coding sequence is TGTGCCAGCAGTGAAGTTAGCGAGCAGTACTTC. This gives the protein CASSEVSEQYF.

The rearrangement joins TRBV19 to TRBJ1-1, with D maybe TRBD1 (6 bases). Germline V gene lookup returns CDR1 LNHDA and CDR2 SQIVND (reference sequence). V was trimmed by 7 bases and J by 7 bases, leaving 16 bases between them. This CDR3 contains 13 residues. CDR3 amino acids: CASTFTGPLEAFF. The CDR3 DNA reads as TGTGCCAGTACCTTCACAGGGCCCCTTGAAGCTTTCTTT.

The rearrangement joins TRBV10-3 to TRBJ2-4; D is possibly TRBD2 (5 bases). CDR1 is ENHRY, CDR2 SYGVKD, per germline. Between the trimmed V and J ends, which lost 2 bases and 0 bases, there was a span of 14 bases. There are 17 residues in the CDR3. Written as DNA, the CDR3 is TGTGCCATCAGTGAGGGAGGATCAGCAAGAGCCAAAAACATTCAGTACTTC. Its protein product is CAISEGGSARAKNIQYF.

The CDR3 protein is CASSARDRGEDGYTF. CDR3 DNA sequence: TGTGCCAGTAGTGCCCGGGACAGGGGAGAGGATGGCTACACCTTC. The J gene is TRBJ1-2, the V gene TRBV19, with 10 bases matching TRBD1. V gave up 5 bases and J gave up 6 bases; unmatched junction bases: 9. The CDR3 has 15 residues. CDR1 is LNHDA, CDR2 SQIVND, per germline (reference sequence).

The chain joins TRBV7-9 to TRBJ1-1; 10 bases fit TRBD1. The CDR3 runs to 11 residues. Germline V gives CDR1 SEHNR, CDR2 FQNEAQ (reference sequence). Trimming at V came to 8 bases and at J to 10 bases, leaving 4 bases not matched to a gene. The CDR3 nucleotides are TGTGCCAGCGGGACAGGGGTAGGAGCTTTCTTT. This gives the protein CASGTGVGAFF.

In nucleotides, the CDR3 is TGTGCCAGCAGTGAATCGATTACAGGATTTTACACTGAAGCTTTCTTT. Its protein product is CASSESITGFYTEAFF. The chain combines TRBV6-1 with TRBJ1-1, with a tentative D call TRBD1 (5 bases). Trimming took 2 bases from V and 3 from J, leaving 16 bases between them. The CDR3 runs 16 residues. The germline V gene encodes CDR1 MNHNS and CDR2 SASEGT.

The chain has TRBV6-5 and TRBJ1-1; D gene ambiguous. The ends were cut back, 5 bases at V and 4 bases at J, with 8 bases in the middle. This CDR3 comprises 12 residues. Per the germline V gene, CDR1 is MNHEY and CDR2 is SVGAGI. For the CDR3, the DNA is TGTGCCAGCAGTCAACTAGGCACTGAAGCTTTCTTT. It encodes CASSQLGTEAFF.

This chain links TRBV6-1 with TRBJ2-7, with D perhaps matching TRBD1 (8 bases). V lost 4 bases to trimming and J lost 3 bases, with 16 bases between them. CDR1 and CDR2 from the germline V gene are MNHNS and SASEGT. CDR3 size: 15 residues. The CDR3 sequence is CASSGGGTGVYEQYF. In DNA, the CDR3 is TGTGCCAGCAGTGGGGGGGGGACAGGAGTCTACGAGCAGTACTTC.

This clone appeared a few times. At one end the junction does not follow the germline gene, possibly because of a read error. The gene calls are TRBV20-1 and TRBJ2-3; maybe TRBD1 (5 bases). The CDR3 has 11 residues. Germline CDR1 reads DFQATT; CDR2 reads SNEGSKA (reference sequence). The CDR3 nucleotides read TGCAGTGCTAGAGAGACAGCTACGCAGTATTTT. This gives the protein CSARETATQYF.

This chain uses TRBV19 with TRBJ2-7, with D maybe TRBD2 (5 bases). The germline V gene has CDR1 LNHDA and CDR2 SQIVND (reference sequence). Trimming cost V 10 bases and J 2 bases, with 15 bases left between them. The CDR3 sequence is 13 residues long. DNA of the CDR3: TGTGCCACCTCCCGGGGATTGACCTACGAGCAGTACTTC. Translated, it gives CATSRGLTYEQYF. Based on the CDR3 plus reference TRBV19 and TRBJ2-7, the full variable domain is DGGITQSPKYLFRKEGQNVTLSCEQNLNHDAMYWYRQDPGQGLRLIYYSQIVNDFQKGDIAEGYSVSREKKESFPLTVTSAQKNPTAFYLCATSRGLTYEQYFGPGTRLTVT.

V and J are TRBV4-1 and TRBJ1-4; D not certain. Germline assignment: CDR1 MGHRA and CDR2 YSYEKL. The CDR3 totals 15 residues. Between the trimmed V and J ends, which lost 0 bases and 12 bases, there was a span of 17 bases. Here the CDR3 reads CASSQERPEGFELFF. The CDR3 DNA follows: TGCGCCAGCAGCCAAGAGAGACCCGAGGGATTCGAACTGTTTTTT.

This chain joins TRBV11-2 and TRBJ2-1; D is undetermined. The CDR3 covers 11 residues. Germline V gene data show CDR1 as SGHAT and CDR2 as FQNNGV. Trimming pared 5 bases from V and 5 bases from J, leaving 4 bases between. The CDR3 protein is CASSLNNEQFF. DNA of the CDR3: TGTGCCAGCAGCCTAAACAATGAGCAGTTCTTC.

For this clone: At one boundary the junction diverges from the germline segment, which might be a read error. The chain combines TRBV5-4 with TRBJ2-1, with D tentatively TRBD2 (6 bases). The CDR3 spans 12 residues. From germline, CDR1 is SGHNT and CDR2 YYREEE (reference sequence). The CDR3 nucleotides read TGTGCCATTAGGGACTCCCACAATGAGCAGTTCTTC. Translation gives CAIRDSHNEQFF.

This rearrangement joins TRBV13 to TRBJ2-5; 7 positions agree with TRBD1. CDR1 is PRHDT and CDR2 is FYEKMQ in the germline V gene (reference sequence). The CDR3 has 14 residues. J was trimmed by 2 bases and V by 5 bases; bases with no gene match: 5. The CDR3 spells CASSQDRSQETQYF. The CDR3 region has the DNA TGTGCCAGCAGCCAGGACAGGAGTCAAGAGACCCAGTACTTC.

The rearrangement links TRBV19 to TRBJ1-2; D remains unclear. The CDR3 covers 12 residues. In germline, CDR1 is LNHDA, CDR2 SQIVND (reference sequence). Between the trimmed V and J ends, which lost 1 base and 6 bases, there was a span of 6 bases. Here the CDR3 reads CASSIGLDGYTF. CDR3 coding DNA: TGTGCCAGTAGTATAGGGTTAGATGGCTACACCTTC.

The chain is built from TRBV13 and TRBJ2-3, with D uncertain. The CDR3 covers 13 residues. Germline assignment: CDR1 PRHDT and CDR2 FYEKMQ (reference sequence). V lost 5 bases to trimming and J lost 6 bases, with 12 bases between them. The CDR3 loop reads CASSPYARDTQYF. The CDR3 DNA is TGTGCCAGCAGCCCATATGCTCGGGATACGCAGTATTTT.

The chain combines TRBV9 with TRBJ2-3, with 10 bases matching TRBD1. Trimming at V came to 0 bases and at J to 6 bases, leaving 7 bases not matched to a gene. Germline CDR1 SGDLS, CDR2 YYNGEE. CDR3 length equals 16 residues. The CDR3 nucleotides read TGTGCCAGCAGCGTAGTTTGGGACAGGGGAGACGATACGCAGTATTTT. Protein: CASSVVWDRGDDTQYF.

The CDR3 nucleotides read TGCGCCAGCAGCCAAGACTCTTCAGGGGATCAGCCCCAGCATTTT. Its translation is CASSQDSSGDQPQHF. V is TRBV4-3 and J is TRBJ1-5, with D possibly being TRBD1 (6 bases). Germline V CDR1 and CDR2: LGHNA, YSLEER. The ends were cut back, 0 bases at V and 5 bases at J, with 11 bases in the middle. The CDR3 length is 15 residues.

V is TRBV19 and J is TRBJ1-2, with TRBD1 identical over 9 bases. Unmatched junction bases numbered 6, after V lost 6 bases and J lost 4 bases. CDR1 and CDR2 (germline): LNHDA, SQIVND (reference sequence). This CDR3 has 14 amino acids. The DNA of the CDR3 is TGTGCCAGTAGCGCCCGGGACAGGGCCTATGGCTACACCTTC. It yields the protein CASSARDRAYGYTF.

This clone was observed once. The V call is TRBV18, the J call TRBJ2-4, with TRBD1 identical over 9 bases. CDR3 length equals 17 residues. The ends lost 3 bases at V and 0 bases at J; junction bases unmatched: 6. Germline CDR1 and CDR2: KGHSH and LQKENI. CDR3: CASSPPRQGVAKNIQYF. The CDR3, as DNA: TGTGCCAGCTCACCTCCGAGACAGGGGGTAGCCAAAAACATTCAGTACTTC.

The genes are TRBV27 and TRBJ1-6; D uncertain. This CDR3 comprises 17 residues. CDR1 is MNHEY, CDR2 SMNVEV, per germline (reference sequence). Trimming left V 5 bases short and J 0 bases short, with 14 bases between. Here the CDR3 DNA reads TGTGCCAGCAGTCCCATAAGAGGGAGCTCCTATAATTCACCCCTCCACTTT. This encodes CASSPIRGSSYNSPLHF.

This chain uses TRBV9 with TRBJ2-1, with D possibly TRBD2 on 6 matching bases. V was shortened by 0 bases and J by 4 bases, with 8 bases between the two germline ends. CDR3 length: 14 amino acids. CDR1 and CDR2 from the germline V gene are SGDLS and YYNGEE. CDR3 in amino acids: CASSVEGLYNEQFF. Written as DNA, the CDR3 is TGTGCCAGCAGCGTAGAGGGACTTTACAATGAGCAGTTCTTC.

The chain joins TRBV25-1 to TRBJ2-7; 9 bases agree with TRBD1. This CDR3 is 15 amino acids long. Germline CDR1 and CDR2: MGHDK and SYGVNS. With 7 bases clipped from V and 1 base from J, the junction kept 8 bases outside the gene matches. The CDR3 sequence: CASTRPGQGSYEQYF. CDR3 DNA: TGTGCCAGCACTCGCCCGGGACAGGGATCCTACGAGCAGTACTTC.

The chain combines TRBV5-5 with TRBJ2-5; 12 bases align to TRBD2. With V trimmed by 0 bases and J by 4 bases, 7 bases remained unmatched. Germline CDR1 SGHKS, CDR2 YYEKEE (reference sequence). CDR3 length equals 17 residues. As DNA, the CDR3 is TGTGCCAGCAGCTTGGGCGTTCTAGCGGGAGGGGTAGAGACCCAGTACTTC. This codes for CASSLGVLAGGVETQYF.

This clone was counted once. V is TRBV5-6 and J is TRBJ2-2, with 11 bases matching TRBD2. V shed 3 bases and J 8 bases; nucleotides not matched to a gene: 9. This CDR3 is built from 16 residues. Looked up from germline, CDR1 is SGHDT and CDR2 is YYEEEE. The DNA of the CDR3 is TGTGCCAGCAGCTCTAGACTAGCGGGGACAAGTGGGGAGCTGTTTTTT. Residues: CASSSRLAGTSGELFF.

The gene calls are TRBV15 and TRBJ1-1, with D possibly TRBD1 on 6 matching bases. Trimming cost V 1 base and J 3 bases, with 9 bases left between them. Germline CDR1 and CDR2: LNHNV and YYDKDF (reference sequence). The CDR3 spans 14 residues. This CDR3 reads CATSRVNRDTEAFF. The CDR3 region has the DNA TGTGCCACCAGCAGAGTAAACAGGGACACTGAAGCTTTCTTT.

This sequence joins TRBV21-1 and TRBJ1-2; TRBD1 is the table's D call, not checked against the DNA. TRBV21-1 is annotated as a pseudogene. This CDR3 is built from 17 residues. CDR3 protein: CASSKGGTGAVLYSYTF. The CDR3 bases are TGTGCCAGCAGCAAAGGAGGGACAGGGGCGGTTCTCTATAGCTACACCTTC.

V and J are TRBV7-2 and TRBJ1-4; 8 bases fit TRBD1. The CDR3 length is 14 residues. Germline-derived CDR1 and CDR2 are SGHTA and FQGNSA. Unmatched junction bases numbered 1, after V lost 3 bases and J lost 4 bases. The CDR3 coding sequence is TGTGCCAGCAGCTTGACAGGGGTTAATGAAAAACTGTTTTTT. It specifies CASSLTGVNEKLFF.

V and J are TRBV6-1 and TRBJ1-1; TRBD1 agrees at 10 bases. The V and J ends lost 6 bases and 4 bases, in that order; junction bases with no gene match: 8. The germline gives CDR1 MNHNS, CDR2 SASEGT. This CDR3 comprises 15 residues. CDR3 residues: CASSLPRTGGTEAFF. The DNA for the CDR3 is TGTGCCAGCAGCTTACCAAGGACAGGGGGCACTGAAGCTTTCTTT.